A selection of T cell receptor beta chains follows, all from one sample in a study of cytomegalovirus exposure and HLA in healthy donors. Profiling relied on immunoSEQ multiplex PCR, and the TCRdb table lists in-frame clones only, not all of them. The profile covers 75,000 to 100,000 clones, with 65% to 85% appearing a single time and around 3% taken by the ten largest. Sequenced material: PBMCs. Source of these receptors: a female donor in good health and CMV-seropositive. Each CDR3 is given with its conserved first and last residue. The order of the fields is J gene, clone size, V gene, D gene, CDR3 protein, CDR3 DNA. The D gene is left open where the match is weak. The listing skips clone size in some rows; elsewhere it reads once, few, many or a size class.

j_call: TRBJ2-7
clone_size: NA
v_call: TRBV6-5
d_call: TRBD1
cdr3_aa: CATQATTGIPYEQYF
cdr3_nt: TGTGCCACCCAGGCCACGACAGGGATTCCCTACGAGCAGTACTTC

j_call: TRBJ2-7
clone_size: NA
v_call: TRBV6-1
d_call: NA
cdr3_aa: CASSVESGGYEQYF
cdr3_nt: TGTGCCAGCAGTGTAGAGTCAGGAGGTTACGAGCAGTACTTC

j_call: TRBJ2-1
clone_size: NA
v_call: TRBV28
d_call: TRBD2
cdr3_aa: CASSTQKRGLNNEQFF
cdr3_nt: TGTGCCAGCAGTACCCAAAAGCGGGGACTAAACAATGAGCAGTTCTTC

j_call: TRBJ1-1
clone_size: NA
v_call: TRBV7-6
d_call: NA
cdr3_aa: CASSLAQENTEAFF
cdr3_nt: TGTGCCAGCAGCTTAGCACAGGAAAACACTGAAGCTTTCTTT

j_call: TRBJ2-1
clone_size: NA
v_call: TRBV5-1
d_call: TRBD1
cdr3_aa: CASSWDRARGEQFF
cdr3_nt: TGCGCCAGCAGCTGGGACAGGGCGAGGGGTGAGCAGTTCTTC

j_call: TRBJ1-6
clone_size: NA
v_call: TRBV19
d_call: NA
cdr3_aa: CASSRRGPGSPLHF
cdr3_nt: TGTGCCAGTAGTAGAAGGGGTCCTGGGTCACCCCTCCACTTT

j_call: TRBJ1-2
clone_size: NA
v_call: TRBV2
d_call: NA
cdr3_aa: CACYREGYGYTF
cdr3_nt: TGTGCCTGCTACAGGGAGGGCTATGGCTACACCTTC

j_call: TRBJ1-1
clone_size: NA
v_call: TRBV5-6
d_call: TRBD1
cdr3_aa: CASSLDRGRMNTEAFF
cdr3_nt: TGTGCCAGCAGCTTGGACAGGGGGCGAATGAACACTGAAGCTTTCTTT

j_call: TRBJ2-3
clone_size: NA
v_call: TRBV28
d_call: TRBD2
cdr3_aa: CASAGFWGGPSYHTDTQYF
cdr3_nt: TGTGCCAGCGCGGGCTTCTGGGGGGGTCCTAGCTACCACACAGATACGCAGTATTTT

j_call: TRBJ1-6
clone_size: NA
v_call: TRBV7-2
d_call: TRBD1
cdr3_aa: CASSLATGKSPLHF
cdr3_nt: TGTGCCAGCAGCTTAGCGACAGGGAAGTCACCCCTCCACTTT

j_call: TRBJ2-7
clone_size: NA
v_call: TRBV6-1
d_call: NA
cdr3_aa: CASSAPGTYEQYF
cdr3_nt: TGTGCCAGCAGTGCTCCGGGGACCTACGAGCAGTACTTC

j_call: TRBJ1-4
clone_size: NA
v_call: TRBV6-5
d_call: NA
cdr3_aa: CASSPPGTPEKLFF
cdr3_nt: TGTGCCAGCAGTCCCCCCGGGACACCTGAAAAACTGTTTTTT

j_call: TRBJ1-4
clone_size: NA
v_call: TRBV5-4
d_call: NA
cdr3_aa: CASSFRGLWNEKLFF
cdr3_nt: TGTGCCAGCAGCTTTCGTGGCCTTTGGAATGAAAAACTGTTTTTT

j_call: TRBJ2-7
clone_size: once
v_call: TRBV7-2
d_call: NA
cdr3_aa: CASNLDSSSYEQYF
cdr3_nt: TGTGCCAGCAACCTCGACAGTTCCTCCTACGAGCAGTACTTC

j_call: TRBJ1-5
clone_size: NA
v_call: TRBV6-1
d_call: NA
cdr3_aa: CASSGTARGAQHF
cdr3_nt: TGTGCCAGCAGTGGAACAGCCCGGGGGGCCCAGCATTTT

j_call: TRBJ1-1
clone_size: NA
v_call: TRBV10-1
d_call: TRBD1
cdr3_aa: CASSTGGPGRTEAFF
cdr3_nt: TGCGCCAGCAGTACAGGGGGGCCAGGGAGAACTGAAGCTTTCTTT

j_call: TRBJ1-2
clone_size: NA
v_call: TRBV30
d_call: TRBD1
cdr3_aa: CAWSTRGQGGYTF
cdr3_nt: TGTGCCTGGAGTACCAGGGGGCAGGGTGGCTACACCTTC

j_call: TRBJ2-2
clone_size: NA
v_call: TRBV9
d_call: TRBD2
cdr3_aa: CASSVASGLTGELFF
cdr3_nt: TGTGCCAGCAGCGTAGCTAGCGGGTTGACCGGGGAGCTGTTTTTT

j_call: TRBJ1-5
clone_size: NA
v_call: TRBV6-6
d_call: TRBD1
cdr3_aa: CASSYQGDQPQHF
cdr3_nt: TGTGCCAGCAGCTATCAGGGGGATCAGCCCCAGCATTTT

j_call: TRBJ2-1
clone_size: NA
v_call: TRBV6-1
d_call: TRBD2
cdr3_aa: CAGTSSYNEQFF
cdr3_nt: TGTGCCGGGACTAGCAGCTACAATGAGCAGTTCTTC

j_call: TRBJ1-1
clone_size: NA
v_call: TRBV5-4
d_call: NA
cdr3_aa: CASSPRVGPVRGTEAFF
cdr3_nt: TGTGCCAGCAGCCCCCGGGTGGGGCCGGTGCGTGGCACTGAAGCTTTCTTT

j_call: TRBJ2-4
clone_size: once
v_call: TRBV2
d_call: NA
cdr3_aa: CASSTDSKNIQYF
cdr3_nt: TGTGCCAGCAGTACGGACAGCAAAAACATTCAGTACTTC

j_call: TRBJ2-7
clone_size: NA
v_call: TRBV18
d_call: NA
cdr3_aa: CASSPEAALGEQYF
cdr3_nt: TGTGCCAGCTCCCCGGAGGCAGCTTTGGGTGAGCAGTACTTC

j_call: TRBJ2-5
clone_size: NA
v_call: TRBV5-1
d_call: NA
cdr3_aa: CASSTGPTTETQYF
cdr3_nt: TGCGCCAGCAGCACTGGGCCCACCACAGAGACCCAGTACTTC

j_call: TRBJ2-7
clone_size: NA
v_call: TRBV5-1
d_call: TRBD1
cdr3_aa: CASSLGGQGEFREQYF
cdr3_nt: TGCGCCAGCAGCTTGGGAGGACAGGGCGAATTTAGGGAGCAGTACTTC

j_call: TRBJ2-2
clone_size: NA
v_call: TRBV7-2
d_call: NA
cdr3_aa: CASSTTNRRAGELFF
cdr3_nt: TGTGCCAGCAGCACCACAAACCGCCGGGCCGGGGAGCTGTTTTTT

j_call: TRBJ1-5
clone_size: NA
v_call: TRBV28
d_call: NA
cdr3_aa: CASSFSGFPYQPQHF
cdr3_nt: TGTGCCAGCAGTTTTTCGGGGTTTCCATATCAGCCCCAGCATTTT

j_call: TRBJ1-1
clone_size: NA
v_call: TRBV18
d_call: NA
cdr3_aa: CASSLGQNTEAFF
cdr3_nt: TGTGCCAGCTCTCTTGGACAGAACACTGAAGCTTTCTTT

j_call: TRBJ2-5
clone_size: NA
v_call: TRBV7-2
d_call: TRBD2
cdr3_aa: CASSLDPRTSGGASETQYF
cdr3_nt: TGTGCCAGCAGCCTAGACCCCAGGACTAGCGGGGGGGCGTCAGAGACCCAGTACTTC

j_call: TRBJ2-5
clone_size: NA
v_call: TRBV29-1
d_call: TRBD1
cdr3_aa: CSSTGQTQETQYF
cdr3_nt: TGCAGCTCAACGGGACAGACCCAAGAGACCCAGTACTTC

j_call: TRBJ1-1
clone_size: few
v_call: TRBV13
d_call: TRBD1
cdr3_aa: CASSLGTGARQDTEAFF
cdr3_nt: TGTGCCAGCAGCTTGGGGACAGGGGCAAGGCAGGACACTGAAGCTTTCTTT

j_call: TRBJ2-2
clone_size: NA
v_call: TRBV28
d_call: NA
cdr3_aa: CASSFPGTSNTGELFF
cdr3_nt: TGTGCCAGCAGTTTTCCCGGGACATCGAACACCGGGGAGCTGTTTTTT

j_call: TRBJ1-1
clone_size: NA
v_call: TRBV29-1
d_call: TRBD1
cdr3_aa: CSGQGQGDTEAFF
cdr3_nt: TGCAGCGGCCAAGGACAGGGAGACACTGAAGCTTTCTTT

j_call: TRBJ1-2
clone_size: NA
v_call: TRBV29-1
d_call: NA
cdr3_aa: CSVGQGRDYGYTF
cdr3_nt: TGCAGCGTTGGGCAGGGGAGAGACTATGGCTACACCTTC

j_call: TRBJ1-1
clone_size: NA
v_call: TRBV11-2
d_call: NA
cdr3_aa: CASSEQGLGTEAFF
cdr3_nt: TGTGCCAGCAGCGAACAGGGTCTGGGGACTGAAGCTTTCTTT

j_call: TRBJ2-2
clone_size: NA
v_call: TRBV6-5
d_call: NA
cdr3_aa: CASEPPTGELFF
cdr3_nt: TGTGCCAGCGAGCCCCCCACCGGGGAGCTGTTTTTT

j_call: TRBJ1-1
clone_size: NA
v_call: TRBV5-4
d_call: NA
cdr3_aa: CASSPAAAEEAFF
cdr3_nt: TGTGCCAGCAGTCCCGCGGCGGCAGAGGAAGCTTTCTTT